This is a list of T cell receptor beta chains from one sample in a study of cytomegalovirus exposure and HLA in healthy donors. Assay: immunoSEQ multiplex PCR; the TCRdb copy retains only in-frame clones and omits some. The data contain under 150,000 clones, 75% to 90% of them singletons. Material for sequencing was PBMCs. These receptors came from a man aged 35 to 55 in good health and CMV-seronegative. Each CDR3 is given with its conserved first and last residue.

V,J,CDR3
TRBV7-2,TRBJ2-2,CASSLFSGVTGELFF
TRBV28,TRBJ2-2,CASSLGWATGELFF
TRBV7-2,TRBJ2-7,CASSSRGGLAGHEQYF
TRBV29-1,TRBJ1-2,CSVEGDRVGYTF
TRBV5-1,TRBJ1-2,CASGRGDGYTF
TRBV7-2,TRBJ2-7,CASSTQGQNYEQYF
TRBV7-2,TRBJ2-4,CASSLGLAGGENIQYF
TRBV4-1,TRBJ1-1,CASSQAGSADTEAFF
TRBV11-3,TRBJ2-1,CASSSPGTSSNEQFF
TRBV5-1,TRBJ1-4,CASSPGQGREKLFF
TRBV5-4,TRBJ2-2,CASSLPSGQNTGELFF
TRBV28,TRBJ1-2,CASSLMGGGGYTF
TRBV15,TRBJ2-3,CATSKNGGASTDTQYF
TRBV5-6,TRBJ2-7,CASSFPGVPYEQYF
TRBV7-9,TRBJ1-5,CASSLGGINQPQHF
TRBV9,TRBJ2-7,CASSPRQGGSYEQYF
TRBV30,TRBJ1-2,CAWSVEDREGYTF
TRBV7-2,TRBJ1-6,CASQNSRAGDSPLHF
TRBV27,TRBJ2-7,CASSLAGELNEQYF
TRBV28,TRBJ1-1,CALGYRDTEAFF
TRBV19,TRBJ2-1,CASSILGGSYNEQFF
TRBV7-9,TRBJ2-5,CASSLAGGAETQYF
TRBV18,TRBJ1-1,CASSPSHRGMNTEAFF
TRBV7-2,TRBJ2-2,CASSLFIFANTGELFF